A single sample is the source of the 9 T cell receptor beta chains below, sequenced in a study of T cell repertoires in cytomegalovirus infection. Their specific antigens are unknown. TCRdb recomputed calls from the reads with MiXCR, one row per CDR3 protein. In the table there are about half a million distinct CDR3 sequences, 30% to 40% of which are singletons. Here the sequenced sample was cultured PBMCs, taken from culture after CMV antigen stimulation. The receptors shown here come from a human donor in good health (CMV status not recorded). Some clones in this sample may be carry-over from other donors' samples.

The V gene is TRBV6-1, the J gene TRBJ2-1; TRBD1 matches 7 bases. CDR3 length: 17 residues. Germline CDR1 reads MNHNS; CDR2 reads SASEGT. V was clipped by 6 bases and J by 0 bases; unmatched bases: 11. The CDR3, as DNA: TGTGCCAGCAGACCCCCCTCGGGACAGAGCTCCTACAATGAGCAGTTCTTC. Translation: CASRPPSGQSSYNEQFF.

V and J are TRBV29-1 and TRBJ2-5, with a tentative D call TRBD1 (5 bases). The CDR3 contains 11 residues. The V gene's germline CDR1 is SQVTM and CDR2 ANQGSEA. Trimming shortened V by 5 bases and J by 4 bases, and 8 bases separated the two germline ends. CDR3 sequence reads: CSVSGLETQYF. In nucleotides, the CDR3 is TGCAGCGTTTCAGGGTTAGAGACCCAGTACTTC.

This clonotype was observed a handful of times. This chain uses TRBV7-6 with TRBJ2-7; TRBD1 aligns across 9 bases. Germline CDR1 is SGHVS and CDR2 is FNYEAQ. This CDR3 is built from 15 residues. The V gene end was trimmed by 5 bases and the J gene end by 5 bases; junction bases not matched to a gene: 10. The CDR3 nucleotides read TGTGCCAGCAGCCCTCGTGGGGGACAGGGAAACGAGCAGTACTTC. Translated: CASSPRGGQGNEQYF.

The chain has TRBV7-2 and TRBJ2-2; the D gene could be TRBD1 or TRBD2 (5 bases each). The CDR3 totals 17 residues. CDR1 is SGHTA, CDR2 FQGNSA, per germline. The V end was cut by 3 bases, the J end by 5 bases, with 19 bases between. The CDR3 spells CASSLFGAGLWTGELFF. In DNA, the CDR3 is TGTGCCAGCAGCTTGTTCGGGGCAGGCTTGTGGACCGGGGAGCTGTTTTTT.

V usage is TRBV4-1 and J usage is TRBJ1-2, with unresolved D. This CDR3 contains 15 residues. V lost 1 base, J lost 3 bases, and 12 bases lay in between. Germline V gives CDR1 MGHRA, CDR2 YSYEKL. The DNA of the CDR3 is TGCGCCAGCAGCCAAGGTCTCGCGCTCGACTATGGCTACACCTTC. Protein: CASSQGLALDYGYTF.

The chain joins TRBV11-2 to TRBJ2-3; D gene unclear. The V gene's germline CDR1 is SGHAT and CDR2 FQNNGV. This CDR3 is built from 16 residues. V lost 3 bases and J lost 2, with 15 bases in between. CDR3 DNA: TGTGCCAGCAGCTTCTATGGCGGATCTATCACAGATACGCAGTATTTT. This gives the protein CASSFYGGSITDTQYF.

This clonotype was found a few times. The V and J genes are TRBV4-1 and TRBJ2-1, with 8 bases that match TRBD2. This CDR3 has 17 amino acids. CDR1 and CDR2 from the germline V gene are MGHRA and YSYEKL. V trimming: 0 bases; J trimming: 2 bases; junction bases outside the gene matches: 6. CDR3 protein: CASSQDLFGRAYNEQFF. The CDR3 DNA sequence: TGCGCCAGCAGCCAAGATCTGTTCGGGAGGGCCTACAATGAGCAGTTCTTC.

This clonotype was found many times. This chain connects TRBV7-2 to TRBJ2-6, with 9 bases aligning to TRBD2. The V gene end was trimmed by 5 bases and the J gene end by 0 bases; junction bases not matched to a gene: 8. Germline lookup yields CDR1 SGHTA and CDR2 FQGNSA. The CDR3 totals 18 residues. The CDR3 loop is CASSPRLAVGSGANVLTF. The CDR3 bases are TGTGCCAGCAGCCCAAGACTAGCGGTGGGCTCTGGGGCCAACGTCCTGACTTTC.

This clonotype showed up just a few times. The chain is built from TRBV4-3 and TRBJ2-2, with unresolved D. This CDR3 region has 17 residues. CDR1 is LGHNA and CDR2 is YSLEER in the germline V gene. The ends were cut back, 0 bases at V and 4 bases at J, with 15 bases in the middle. The DNA for the CDR3 is TGCGCCAGCAGCCAAGAAATCGGGCAGTCGGTCACCGGGGAGCTGTTTTTT. Translation gives CASSQEIGQSVTGELFF.